One and the same sample provided the 6 T cell receptor beta chains below, sequenced in a study of T cell responses to AZD1222 COVID-19 vaccine. The protocol was immunoSEQ multiplex PCR, while the TCRdb copy is restricted to in-frame clones and leaves out a portion. The repertoire has about 94,000 clones, nearly 90% of them found once; the top ten carry approximately 9.1%. Sample: peripheral blood, taken on day 0 of AZD1222 vaccination. The receptors come from an adult in good health.

The chain joins TRBV25-1 to TRBJ2-1; TRBD2 aligns across 7 bases. From germline, CDR1 is MGHDK and CDR2 SYGVNS. The CDR3 runs to 13 residues. The J segment lost 12 bases and the V segment lost 10 bases, leaving 15 bases of the junction unmatched. The CDR3 is CATRAGSNTRQFF. The CDR3 nucleotides read TGTGCCACCCGAGCGGGGTCCAACACGCGGCAGTTCTTC.

This chain uses TRBV5-6 with TRBJ1-2, with TRBD1 identical over 12 bases. The CDR3 extends over 14 amino acids. J gave up 8 bases and V 3 bases, and 5 bases lay outside the gene matches. Germline CDR1 is SGHDT and CDR2 is YYEEEE. DNA of the CDR3: TGTGCCAGCAGCTCCCCGGGACAGGGGGCGGGCTACACCTTC. This codes for CASSSPGQGAGYTF.

The rearrangement uses TRBV24-1 and TRBJ2-2; no clear D gene. The germline V and J ends were trimmed by 8 bases and 4 bases, with 25 bases remaining between them. Germline V gives CDR1 KGHDR, CDR2 SFDVKD. This CDR3 has 18 amino acids. The CDR3 loop reads CATIAPGYANQSTGELFF. In nucleotides, the CDR3 is TGTGCCACCATCGCCCCGGGTTATGCAAACCAGAGCACCGGGGAGCTGTTTTTT.

The CDR3 spells CASSSRPGGLANTGELFF. DNA of the CDR3: TGTGCCAGCAGCTCCCGGCCGGGGGGGCTCGCGAACACCGGGGAGCTGTTTTTT. The V gene is TRBV11-3, the J gene TRBJ2-2, with TRBD2 matching over 8 bases. Germline values: CDR1 SGHNT, CDR2 YENEEA. This CDR3 has 18 amino acids. The trim removed 4 bases at V and 0 bases at J, leaving 10 bases unmatched.

The V gene is TRBV11-2, the J gene TRBJ1-2; D is ambiguous. There are 13 residues in the CDR3. CDR1 and CDR2 from the germline V gene are SGHAT and FQNNGV. V was clipped by 3 bases and J by 8 bases, with 13 bases between them. The CDR3 DNA sequence: TGTGCCAGCAGCTTTGGGCAACAGACGGGCTACACCTTC. Encoded protein: CASSFGQQTGYTF.

This rearrangement joins TRBV19 to TRBJ1-4; 9 nucleotides line up with TRBD1. Germline V lookup: CDR1 LNHDA, CDR2 SQIVND (reference sequence). The CDR3 is made up of 14 amino acids. V gave up 8 bases and J gave up 4 bases; unmatched junction bases: 5. The CDR3 bases are TGTGCCAGTTTCGCGGGACAGGGTAATGAAAAACTGTTTTTT. Encoded protein: CASFAGQGNEKLFF.